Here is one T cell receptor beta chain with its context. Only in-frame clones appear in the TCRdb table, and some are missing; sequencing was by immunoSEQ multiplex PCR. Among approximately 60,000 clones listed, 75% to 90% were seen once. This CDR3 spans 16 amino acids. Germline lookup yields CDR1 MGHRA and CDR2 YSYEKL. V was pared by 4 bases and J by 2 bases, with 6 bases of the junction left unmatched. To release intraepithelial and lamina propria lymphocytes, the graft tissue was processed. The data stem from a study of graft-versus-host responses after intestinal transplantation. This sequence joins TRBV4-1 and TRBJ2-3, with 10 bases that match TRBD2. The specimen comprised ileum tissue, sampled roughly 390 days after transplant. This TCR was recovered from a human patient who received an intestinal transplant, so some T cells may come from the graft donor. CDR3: CASSLAGGPLTDTQYF. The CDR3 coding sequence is TGCGCCAGCAGCCTAGCGGGGGGCCCCCTCACAGATACGCAGTATTTT.